The rows below give T cell receptor beta chains drawn from one sample of a study of shared clonotypes between healthy human individuals. Method: immunoSEQ multiplex PCR; TCRdb's copy keeps in-frame clones and lacks some. The sample has approximately 2,300,000 clones, roughly 90% seen once. The sample was naive CD4+ T cells from PBMCs. These receptor sequences come from a man aged 18 to 30 in good health. Some clones in this sample may be carry-over from other donors' samples. CDR3s include the opening cysteine and the closing phenylalanine or tryptophan. A D gene is named only where the DNA matches it firmly. Clone size is stated in some rows and not others, as once, few, many or a class when expanded.

>-|TRBV15|TRBJ1-5|-
TGTGCCACCAGTCCATGGCAGGGGCCGGGGAGCAATCAGCCCCAGCATTTT
CATSPWQGPGSNQPQHF
>-|TRBV7-3|TRBJ2-2|-
TGTGCCAGCAGCTTAAGAAGTAGCCTGGTCGGGGAGCTGTTTTTT
CASSLRSSLVGELFF
>-|TRBV28|TRBJ1-5|-
TGTGCCAGCAGTTCCCGGACAGTTAATCAGCCCCAGCATTTT
CASSSRTVNQPQHF
>-|TRBV10-2|TRBJ2-1|TRBD2
TGCGCCAGCAGTGAGGGGCTAGCGGGACCCCTCAATGAGCAGTTCTTC
CASSEGLAGPLNEQFF
>-|TRBV29-1|TRBJ2-3|TRBD2
TGCAGCGTAAATGGACTAGCGGGAACAGATACGCAGTATTTT
CSVNGLAGTDTQYF
>-|TRBV7-9|TRBJ2-5|TRBD1
TGTGCCAGCAGCTCTCCTCGGGGCAGGGGGTCGTACCAAGAGACCCAGTACTTC
CASSSPRGRGSYQETQYF
>-|TRBV28|TRBJ1-1|-
TGTGCCAGCAGCACCATGGGGGGTTCGGGGACTGAAGCTTTCTTT
CASSTMGGSGTEAFF
>-|TRBV30|TRBJ1-1|-
TGTGCCTGGAGTCTGGCGGGGGGGTACACTGAAGCTTTCTTT
CAWSLAGGYTEAFF
>-|TRBV5-6|TRBJ1-2|-
TGTGCCAGCAGCTTGCCCGCCGGGGGGAACTATGGCTACACCTTC
CASSLPAGGNYGYTF
>-|TRBV7-2|TRBJ2-7|-
TGTGCCAGCACCACAGGGTCCAACTACGAGCAGTACTTC
CASTTGSNYEQYF
>-|TRBV6-4|TRBJ2-1|TRBD2
TGTGCCAGCAGTGACTCGAGGACTAGCGGTAACAATGAGCAGTTCTTC
CASSDSRTSGNNEQFF
>-|TRBV27|TRBJ2-2|-
TGTGCCAGCAGTTCCCTCTTGGGGACAAACACCGGGGAGCTGTTTTTT
CASSSLLGTNTGELFF
>-|TRBV5-1|TRBJ2-1|TRBD2
TGCGCCAGCAGCAAACTACCGGGACTAGCGCAGAATGAGCAGTTCTTC
CASSKLPGLAQNEQFF
>-|TRBV7-3|TRBJ2-1|-
TGTGCCAGCAGCTTTATCGGACAACCCAATGAGCAGTTCTTC
CASSFIGQPNEQFF
>-|TRBV5-3|TRBJ2-7|TRBD2
TGTGCCAGAAGCAAGGGACTAGCGGGAAGGGGCTACGAGCAGTACTTC
CARSKGLAGRGYEQYF
>once|TRBV27|TRBJ2-2|TRBD1
TGTGCCAGCAGTTTATGGGACAGGGGCACCGGGGAGCTGTTTTTT
CASSLWDRGTGELFF